Below, 21 T cell receptor beta chains from the same sample are listed, as sequenced in a study of blood T cell repertoires in COVID-19 (dated by TCRdb to the early 2020s). Library prep was done by the immunoSEQ multiplex PCR assay. Not all clones reach the TCRdb copy of this immuneACCESS table, which keeps in-frame sequences only. Checked studies attribute under half of the gap to unresolved V genes and leave the rest unexplained. This sample is represented by about 72,000 clones; 90% of them were singletons. Approximately 9.1% of the sample belongs to the ten largest clones. The sample taken for sequencing was peripheral blood. The receptors originated from a human donor in a cohort sampled during active COVID-19.

The V and J genes are TRBV5-4 and TRBJ2-7; 10 bases align to TRBD1. V dropped 2 bases and J dropped 2; count of bases not matched to a gene: 10. CDR1 is SGHNT, CDR2 YYREEE, per germline (reference sequence). There are 17 residues in the CDR3. DNA for the CDR3: TGTGCCAGCAGCTTAGCTGGGGGACAGGGGATAGCCTACGAGCAGTACTTC. Its translation is CASSLAGGQGIAYEQYF.

The genes are TRBV3-1 (or the pseudogene TRBV3-2) and TRBJ2-1, with a weak D call TRBD1 (5 bases). Trimming removed 4 bases at V and 9 bases at J, with 13 bases between. Germline CDR1 is LGHDT and CDR2 is YNNKEL (reference sequence). The CDR3 contains 13 residues. The CDR3 is CASSPRDRGEQFF. DNA for the CDR3: TGTGCCAGCAGCCCTCGCGATAGGGGTGAGCAGTTCTTC.

V usage is TRBV2 and J usage is TRBJ2-1; 8 bases match TRBD2. Germline V gene sequence: CDR1 SNHLY, CDR2 FYNNEI. CDR3 length: 19 residues. The V gene end was trimmed by 4 bases and the J gene end by 0 bases; junction bases not matched to a gene: 14. CDR3 in amino acids: CASSGSPGGPSSSYNEQFF. CDR3 bases: TGTGCCAGCAGTGGGTCCCCGGGAGGGCCCTCTAGCTCCTACAATGAGCAGTTCTTC.

J is TRBJ1-5 and V is TRBV18; tentative D call: TRBD1 (5 bases). Germline CDR1 is KGHSH and CDR2 is LQKENI. This CDR3 comprises 15 residues. Between the trimmed V and J ends, which lost 1 base and 0 bases, there was a span of 7 bases. The CDR3, as DNA: TGTGCCAGCTCACCACTCCAGGGTAGCAATCAGCCCCAGCATTTT. Translated: CASSPLQGSNQPQHF.

The chain uses TRBV5-1 and TRBJ2-3; D may be TRBD1 (5 bases). CDR3 length: 15 amino acids. Germline lookup yields CDR1 SGHRS and CDR2 YFSETQ. V was shortened by 4 bases and J by 0 bases, with 12 bases between the two germline ends. As DNA, the CDR3 is TGCGCCAGCAGCGAAGACAGTACTAGCACAGATACGCAGTATTTT. Its translation is CASSEDSTSTDTQYF.

V usage is TRBV4-2 and J usage is TRBJ2-5, with 7 bases fitting TRBD2. With 4 bases clipped from V and 1 base from J, the junction kept 9 bases outside the gene matches. CDR3 length: 16 amino acids. Germline V lookup: CDR1 LGHNA, CDR2 YNFKEQ. Written as DNA, the CDR3 is TGTGCCAGCAGCCCCCGCTGGGGCGGGGGCCAAGAGACCCAGTACTTC. Translated: CASSPRWGGGQETQYF.

V gene TRBV6-6 combines with J gene TRBJ2-5, with TRBD1 matching over 7 bases. Germline V gene data show CDR1 as MNHNY and CDR2 as SVGAGI (reference sequence). The V gene end was trimmed by 4 bases and the J gene end by 1 base; junction bases not matched to a gene: 6. CDR3 size: 15 residues. The CDR3 reads CASSSLSGGQETQYF. Here the CDR3 DNA reads TGTGCCAGCAGTTCCCTGTCAGGGGGCCAAGAGACCCAGTACTTC.

This clone was seen only a few times. This chain connects TRBV6-5 to TRBJ1-4, with D perhaps matching TRBD1 (6 bases). This CDR3 is built from 14 residues. CDR1 and CDR2 from the germline V gene are MNHEY and SVGAGI. V lost 7 bases, J lost 8 bases, and 17 bases lay in between. CDR3 bases: TGTGCCAGCACTAACCTTGGGGGGGGCGAAAAACTGTTTTTT. This encodes CASTNLGGGEKLFF.

The chain has TRBV6-5 and TRBJ2-7, with 7 bases fitting TRBD1. Germline V gene lookup returns CDR1 MNHEY and CDR2 SVGAGI. The CDR3 contains 14 residues. The junction had 10 bases not matched to a gene; V was cut back by 7 bases and J by 4 bases. CDR3 protein: CASTPARGTYEQYF. The CDR3 nucleotides read TGTGCCAGCACCCCAGCCAGGGGGACGTACGAGCAGTACTTC.

This chain connects TRBV21-1 to TRBJ2-2; whether TRBD1, the table's D call, matches the DNA was not checked. TRBV21-1 is a pseudogene locus. The CDR3 is 15 residues long. The CDR3 bases are TGTGCCAGCAGTCGGGACAGGGGTCGGTCCGGGGAGCTGTTTTTT. Amino acid sequence: CASSRDRGRSGELFF.

The chain uses TRBV6-5 and TRBJ2-1; D unresolved. Trimming left V 5 bases short and J 4 bases short, with 6 bases between. This CDR3 comprises 12 residues. CDR1 and CDR2 from the germline V gene are MNHEY and SVGAGI. In DNA form, the CDR3 reads TGTGCCAGCAGTCCCGGGTACAATGAGCAGTTCTTC. This translates into CASSPGYNEQFF.

This chain joins TRBV19 and TRBJ2-1; 11 bases are a match to TRBD1. The CDR3 is made up of 16 amino acids. Trimming took 0 bases from V and 6 from J; bases not matched to a gene: 4. The germline gives CDR1 LNHDA, CDR2 SQIVND (reference sequence). The CDR3 is CASSIDVGTGGNEQFF. In DNA form, the CDR3 reads TGTGCCAGTAGTATAGATGTCGGGACAGGGGGCAATGAGCAGTTCTTC.

The genes are TRBV7-9 and TRBJ2-1, with D possibly TRBD2 on 5 matching bases. The V gene's germline CDR1 is SEHNR and CDR2 FQNEAQ (reference sequence). The CDR3 contains 15 residues. Deletions cut 5 bases from V and 2 bases from J, with 13 bases between. In nucleotides, the CDR3 is TGTGCCAGCAGCCCTCGGGGAGTGGCCTACAATGAGCAGTTCTTC. Translating it yields CASSPRGVAYNEQFF.

This clone has a single count. CDR3 bases: TGCAGCGTTGAGTGGGCGGGAGGTTCCTACGAGCAGTACTTC. Its protein is CSVEWAGGSYEQYF. This chain uses TRBV29-1 with TRBJ2-7; TRBD2 matches 8 bases. Trimming removed 3 bases from V and 1 base from J; junction bases left unmatched: 5. The CDR3 has 14 amino acids. Germline assignment: CDR1 SQVTM and CDR2 ANQGSEA.

V gene TRBV7-3 combines with J gene TRBJ2-3; tentatively, D is TRBD1 (6 bases). The CDR3 is 14 amino acids. V was clipped by 5 bases and J by 4 bases, with 13 bases between them. In germline, CDR1 is SGHTA, CDR2 FQGTGA. The chain's CDR3 is CASSPDRFADTQYF. In nucleotides, the CDR3 is TGTGCCAGCAGCCCAGACAGGTTTGCAGATACGCAGTATTTT.

V and J are TRBV20-1 and TRBJ2-1; possibly TRBD1 for D (5 bases). V gave up 3 bases and J gave up 4 bases, with 10 bases separating them. The germline CDR1 and CDR2 sequences are DFQATT and SNEGSKA (reference sequence). This CDR3 has 13 residues. The CDR3 bases are TGCAGTGCTAGTAGCAGGGTTTACAATGAGCAGTTCTTC. This translates into CSASSRVYNEQFF.

As DNA, the CDR3 is TGTGCCAGCAGTTACGGGTCGGGACTAAGGACAGATACGCAGTATTTT. Translating gives CASSYGSGLRTDTQYF. This chain connects TRBV6-2 or TRBV6-3 to TRBJ2-3; 7 positions match TRBD2. V trimming: 2 bases; J trimming: 3 bases; junction bases outside the gene matches: 8. This CDR3 has 16 amino acids. Germline V lookup: CDR1 MNHEY, CDR2 SVGEGT.

The chain couples TRBV6-5 to TRBJ1-2; D unresolved. The CDR3 has 14 residues. CDR1 and CDR2 (germline): MNHEY, SVGAGI. The germline V and J ends were trimmed by 4 bases and 5 bases, with 14 bases remaining between them. The CDR3 DNA reads TGTGCCAGCAGTTCCCACTCCTCCAATTATGGCTACACCTTC. It codes for CASSSHSSNYGYTF.

The chain employs TRBV28 and TRBJ1-3, with TRBD1 identical over 7 bases. Germline CDR1 MDHEN, CDR2 SYDVKM. J gave up 4 bases and V 2 bases, and 5 bases lay outside the gene matches. The CDR3 is 15 residues long. CDR3 sequence (DNA): TGTGCCAGCAGTTTAGTTCAGGGGGAGGGAAACACCATATATTTT. This gives the protein CASSLVQGEGNTIYF.

The chain links TRBV24-1 to TRBJ2-1, with 11 bases aligning to TRBD2. Germline CDR1 and CDR2: KGHDR and SFDVKD. This CDR3 is built from 16 residues. V gave up 3 bases and J gave up 5 bases; unmatched junction bases: 5. The CDR3 reads CATSDHTSGSNNEQFF. CDR3 coding DNA: TGTGCCACCAGTGATCATACTAGCGGGAGCAACAATGAGCAGTTCTTC.

CDR3: CAWSAGGNQPQHF. The DNA of the CDR3 is TGTGCCTGGAGTGCAGGGGGCAATCAGCCCCAGCATTTT. The V gene is TRBV30, the J gene TRBJ1-5; tentatively, D is TRBD1 (6 bases). CDR3 length: 13 amino acids. V was shortened by 1 base and J by 2 bases, with 6 bases between the two germline ends. Germline-derived CDR1 and CDR2 are GTSNPN and SVGIG (reference sequence).